This passage covers 32 T cell receptor beta chains from one sample sequenced in a study of blood T cells in healthy people across ages. A J-beta primer mix and a sample-barcoded 5' primer were used in a second PCR of roughly 6 to 12 cycles. TCRdb re-derived calls from the 5' RACE reads in MiXCR, one entry per CDR3 protein. The data hold about 1,000,000 distinct CDR3 sequences, with 35% to 50% observed a single time. The sample taken for sequencing was blood. These receptors were taken from a woman aged 60-75 years in good health.

Worth noting for this clonotype: Possible read error: a much larger clone is one base away. The chain is built from TRBV2 and TRBJ2-3; weak D call: TRBD2 (6 bases). In germline, CDR1 is SNHLY, CDR2 FYNNEI. This CDR3 region has 14 residues. The CDR3 loop is CASSGWGVTDMQYF. The CDR3 DNA reads TGTGCCAGCAGTGGATGGGGGGTCACAGATATGCAGTATTTT.

J is TRBJ2-7 and V is TRBV20-1; 7 bases are shared with TRBD2. Germline V gene data show CDR1 as DFQATT and CDR2 as SNEGSKA (reference sequence). This CDR3 is built from 15 residues. J lost 7 bases, V lost 3 bases, and 15 bases had no gene match. The chain's CDR3 is CSASKAGRDNNEQYF. CDR3 sequence (DNA): TGCAGTGCTAGTAAGGCGGGGAGGGATAACAATGAGCAGTACTTC.

This clonotype was found once. The chain uses TRBV27 and TRBJ2-2, with D perhaps TRBD1 or TRBD2 (6 bases each). With 10 bases removed from V and 5 bases from J, the gap between germline ends came to 14 bases. The CDR3 loop spans 13 amino acids. Germline V gives CDR1 MNHEY, CDR2 SMNVEV (reference sequence). CDR3 sequence reads: CATRRGGTGELFF. The CDR3 region has the DNA TGTGCCACCCGAAGAGGGGGGACCGGGGAGCTGTTTTTT.

The chain's CDR3 is CATYRGRYSPLHF. CDR3 bases: TGTGCCACCTATCGAGGGAGGTATTCACCCCTCCACTTT. The chain couples TRBV28 to TRBJ1-6; D ambiguous. Germline V gene lookup returns CDR1 MDHEN and CDR2 SYDVKM. This CDR3 region has 13 residues. Trimming removed 10 bases at V and 8 bases at J, with 15 bases between.

This clonotype came up a few times. V is TRBV7-8 and J is TRBJ2-1; 7 nucleotides match TRBD2. Germline trimming cut 5 bases from V and 8 bases from J; bases unmatched to any gene: 9. CDR1 and CDR2 (germline): SGHVS, FQNEAQ. This CDR3 has 14 residues. The CDR3 region is CASSTRTRIYEQFF. For the CDR3, the DNA is TGTGCCAGCAGCACCCGGACTAGAATATATGAGCAGTTCTTC.

This sequence joins TRBV20-1 and TRBJ1-6, with 7 bases lining up with TRBD1. Losses at the gene ends were 1 base for V and 7 bases for J; bases not matched to a gene: 13. Per germline, CDR1 DFQATT and CDR2 SNEGSKA (reference sequence). CDR3 length: 17 residues. DNA for the CDR3: TGCAGTGCTAGAGTGACAGGGAACCTATACCTCAATTCACCCCTCCACTTT. It yields the protein CSARVTGNLYLNSPLHF.

In its sample, this clonotype was seen a few times. V gene TRBV9 combines with J gene TRBJ2-7, with D perhaps assigned TRBD1 or TRBD2 (5 bases each). With 4 bases removed from V and 3 bases from J, the gap between germline ends came to 14 bases. Germline lookup yields CDR1 SGDLS and CDR2 YYNGEE. The CDR3 has 14 residues. CDR3 coding DNA: TGTGCCAGCAGCTTTGGACAAGAGGGCTACGAGCAGTACTTC. This gives the protein CASSFGQEGYEQYF.

This chain joins TRBV3-1 and TRBJ2-3; TRBD2 agrees at 7 bases. The CDR3 is made up of 18 amino acids. V gave up 1 base and J gave up 4 bases; unmatched junction bases: 14. The germline V gene encodes CDR1 LGHDT and CDR2 YNNKEL (reference sequence). CDR3: CASSQARGGGRRADTQYF. CDR3 DNA: TGTGCCAGCAGCCAAGCGAGGGGCGGGGGTCGACGAGCAGATACGCAGTATTTT.

This clonotype was observed a few times. The chain is built from TRBV20-1 and TRBJ2-7; D remains unclear. Germline loops: CDR1 DFQATT, CDR2 SNEGSKA (reference sequence). V gave up 3 bases and J gave up 1 base, with 10 bases separating them. CDR3 length: 13 amino acids. CDR3 bases: TGCAGTGCTAGCACCTTGATATCCTACGAGCAGTACTTC. It is translated as CSASTLISYEQYF.

The chain has TRBV6-5 and TRBJ1-2; 12 bases are a match to TRBD1. The CDR3 covers 15 residues. J was trimmed by 6 bases and V by 6 bases; bases with no gene match: 8. CDR1 MNHEY and CDR2 SVGAGI come from the germline V gene. The CDR3 here is CASREGTGGRNGYTF. The CDR3, as DNA: TGTGCCAGCAGAGAAGGGACAGGGGGCCGAAATGGCTACACCTTC.

This clonotype was observed a single time. The chain joins TRBV24-1 to TRBJ1-5; D ambiguous. V was pared by 4 bases and J by 6 bases, with 6 bases between. The CDR3 is 12 residues long. Germline loops: CDR1 KGHDR, CDR2 SFDVKD. CDR3 in DNA: TGTGCCACCAGTGAAGGTTTTCAGCCCCAGCATTTT. Translating it yields CATSEGFQPQHF.

The CDR3 coding sequence is TGTGCCAGCAGCCAAGCCGGGCAGGGGGCCGGCGAGCAGTACTTC. This sequence encodes CASSQAGQGAGEQYF. This chain connects TRBV3-1 to TRBJ2-7; 8 bases fit TRBD1. The ends lost 1 base at V and 6 bases at J; junction bases unmatched: 8. Germline V gene lookup returns CDR1 LGHDT and CDR2 YNNKEL (reference sequence). The CDR3 has 15 residues.

This chain connects TRBV21-1 to TRBJ2-5; the table assigns TRBD2, which was not confirmed against the DNA. TRBV21-1 is marked as a pseudogene. The CDR3 runs to 15 residues. The chain's CDR3 is CASSKGRLVQETQYF. CDR3 nucleotides: TGTGCCAGCAGCAAAGGGCGGCTAGTTCAAGAGACCCAGTACTTC.

This chain uses TRBV5-1 with TRBJ1-6; tentative D call: TRBD1 (6 bases). V was shortened by 2 bases and J by 7 bases, with 10 bases between the two germline ends. The CDR3 runs 14 residues. Germline assignment: CDR1 SGHRS and CDR2 YFSETQ. CDR3 in amino acids: CASSFLRGNSPLHF. In nucleotides, the CDR3 is TGCGCCAGCAGCTTCCTCAGGGGCAATTCACCCCTCCACTTT.

This clonotype was observed a few times. The V and J genes are TRBV4-1 and TRBJ2-7, with 10 bases that match TRBD1. The V gene end was trimmed by 3 bases and the J gene end by 5 bases; junction bases not matched to a gene: 7. The germline gives CDR1 MGHRA, CDR2 YSYEKL. The length of the CDR3 is 15 residues. CDR3 bases: TGCGCCAGCAGCCAGGGACCGGGACAGGGGAACGAGCAGTACTTC. Its protein product is CASSQGPGQGNEQYF.

The chain links TRBV7-2 to TRBJ1-4, with a weak D call TRBD1 (6 bases). V was trimmed by 2 bases and J by 3 bases, leaving 10 bases between them. The CDR3 has 15 amino acids. The V gene's germline CDR1 is SGHTA and CDR2 FQGNSA. Here the CDR3 reads CASSLNRVANEKLFF. The CDR3 DNA follows: TGTGCCAGCAGCTTAAACAGGGTGGCTAATGAAAAACTGTTTTTT.

This chain connects TRBV7-2 to TRBJ1-1; 9 bases agree with TRBD1. With V trimmed by 7 bases and J by 6 bases, 6 bases remained unmatched. CDR3 length equals 13 residues. CDR1 and CDR2 from the germline V gene are SGHTA and FQGNSA. CDR3 sequence: CASILDRGAEAFF. The CDR3 DNA is TGTGCCAGCATCCTTGACAGGGGGGCTGAAGCTTTCTTT.

This clonotype was found a few times. This sequence joins TRBV6-1 and TRBJ1-2; no definite D call. Germline V gives CDR1 MNHNS, CDR2 SASEGT. This CDR3 comprises 13 residues. V was shortened by 4 bases and J by 2 bases, with 8 bases between the two germline ends. For the CDR3, the DNA is TGTGCCAGCAGTGTGGGCAGCAACTATGGCTACACCTTC. Translating gives CASSVGSNYGYTF.

The V call is TRBV7-8, the J call TRBJ2-1, with D tentatively TRBD2 (6 bases). Trimming took off 5 bases at V and 5 bases at J, with 22 bases between the two ends. The CDR3 extends over 17 amino acids. The germline CDR1 and CDR2 sequences are SGHVS and FQNEAQ. The CDR3 region is CASSPLGGGRTHNEQFF. The CDR3, as DNA: TGTGCCAGCAGCCCCCTGGGGGGTGGGCGGACCCACAATGAGCAGTTCTTC.

The count of this clonotype is one. V gene TRBV6-2 or TRBV6-3 combines with J gene TRBJ2-2; 8 positions agree with TRBD1. This CDR3 spans 16 amino acids. Germline CDR1 MNHEY, CDR2 SVGEGT. The J segment lost 4 bases and the V segment lost 0 bases, leaving 4 bases of the junction unmatched. The CDR3: CASSYSVRGPTGELFF. DNA for the CDR3: TGTGCCAGCAGTTACTCGGTCAGGGGGCCCACCGGGGAGCTGTTTTTT.

The J gene is TRBJ2-7, the V gene TRBV20-1; D ambiguous. The V end lost 0 bases, the J end lost 3 bases, and 15 bases lay between the germline ends. The CDR3 is made up of 15 amino acids. Germline lookup yields CDR1 DFQATT and CDR2 SNEGSKA (reference sequence). CDR3 sequence reads: CSARDRQSLSYEQYF. CDR3 coding DNA: TGCAGTGCTAGAGATCGCCAGTCCCTTAGCTACGAGCAGTACTTC.

This sequence joins TRBV9 and TRBJ2-7, with D unclear. With the DNA end fitting TRBJ2-4 better, the J assignment may be wrong. The CDR3 has 14 residues. Germline lookup yields CDR1 SGDLS and CDR2 YYNGEE. Here the CDR3 reads CASSVGQAENIQYF. The CDR3 bases are TGTGCCAGCAGCGTGGGCCAGGCCGAAAACATTCAGTACTTC.

This clonotype was detected only a few times. The J gene is TRBJ2-7, the V gene TRBV25-1; TRBD2 matches 11 bases. Germline CDR1 reads MGHDK; CDR2 reads SYGVNS. The CDR3 runs 15 residues. Germline trimming cut 7 bases from V and 4 bases from J; bases unmatched to any gene: 9. CDR3 residues: CASTTSSGRRYEQYF. The CDR3 DNA follows: TGTGCCAGCACAACATCTAGCGGGAGGAGATACGAGCAGTACTTC.

This clonotype was detected a few times. V and J are TRBV12-3 or TRBV12-4 and TRBJ2-7, with unresolved D. This CDR3 has 14 amino acids. Deletions cut 5 bases from V and 3 bases from J, with 14 bases between. The CDR3 DNA follows: TGTGCCAGCAGTCCCCGTTGGAACTACTACGAGCAGTACTTC. Its translation: CASSPRWNYYEQYF.

The chain carries TRBV5-1 and TRBJ2-3, with 10 bases aligning to TRBD2. The CDR3 length is 14 residues. The V segment lost 8 bases and the J segment 0 bases; nucleotides outside the gene matches: 3. The germline CDR1 and CDR2 sequences are SGHRS and YFSETQ. CDR3 sequence reads: CASTSGTSTDTQYF. The CDR3 region has the DNA TGCGCCAGTACTAGCGGGACAAGCACAGATACGCAGTATTTT.

In this sample, this clonotype turned up a few times. This chain uses TRBV20-1 with TRBJ1-1; D gene ambiguous. Trimming removed 1 base from V and 3 bases from J, with 12 bases in between. Per the germline V gene, CDR1 is DFQATT and CDR2 is SNEGSKA (reference sequence). The CDR3 has 14 residues. The CDR3 is CSARGVDGDTEAFF. Here the CDR3 DNA reads TGCAGTGCTAGAGGAGTGGATGGGGACACTGAAGCTTTCTTT.

This clonotype has more than one count but fewer than ten. The chain links TRBV29-1 to TRBJ2-1; 8 bases fit TRBD2. CDR1 SQVTM and CDR2 ANQGSEA come from the germline V gene. The V gene end was trimmed by 1 base and the J gene end by 3 bases; junction bases not matched to a gene: 5. The CDR3 extends over 15 amino acids. The CDR3 DNA reads TGCAGCGTTGAAGTCTCCGCGGGAGGCTACAATGAGCAGTTCTTC. Amino acids: CSVEVSAGGYNEQFF.

The table lists this clonotype with many counts. CDR3 bases: TGTGCCAGCAGCCCCAGGTTACAAGAGACCCAGTACTTC. It encodes CASSPRLQETQYF. This chain uses TRBV18 with TRBJ2-5; D is unclear. Trimming removed 8 bases at V and 2 bases at J, with 12 bases between. This CDR3 contains 13 residues. CDR1 KGHSH and CDR2 LQKENI come from the germline V gene.

The chain employs TRBV20-1 and TRBJ2-7; tentative D call: TRBD2 (7 bases). The V gene lost 2 bases and the J gene lost 7 bases, with 18 bases spanning the gap. The germline V gene has CDR1 DFQATT and CDR2 SNEGSKA (reference sequence). This CDR3 is built from 14 residues. The CDR3 protein is CSARSQGGAFEQYF. CDR3 coding DNA: TGCAGTGCTAGATCCCAAGGGGGGGCGTTTGAGCAGTACTTC.

The V and J genes are TRBV6-6 and TRBJ2-5, with D perhaps TRBD1 (6 bases). The V gene lost 2 bases and the J gene lost 11 bases, with 18 bases spanning the gap. Germline-derived CDR1 and CDR2 are MNHNY and SVGAGI (reference sequence). This CDR3 has 14 residues. CDR3 nucleotides: TGTGCCAGCAGTTACGGCAGGGGCGCGTACAAGCAGTACTTC. This translates into CASSYGRGAYKQYF.

V and J are TRBV5-1 and TRBJ2-3; possible D gene TRBD2, 6 bases. The germline V and J ends were trimmed by 4 bases and 8 bases, with 17 bases remaining between them. Germline loops: CDR1 SGHRS, CDR2 YFSETQ. The CDR3 totals 14 residues. CDR3 DNA: TGCGCCAGCAGCCCACCGAGGGTGGGGGGTACGCAGTATTTT. It is translated as CASSPPRVGGTQYF.

This clonotype has only one observation. The chain couples TRBV20-1 to TRBJ2-3; tentative D call: TRBD1 (6 bases). Per the germline V gene, CDR1 is DFQATT and CDR2 is SNEGSKA (reference sequence). Trimming left V 0 bases short and J 3 bases short, with 16 bases between. The CDR3 is 16 amino acids. The CDR3 is CSAREVNRGYTDTQYF. The CDR3 DNA sequence: TGCAGTGCTAGAGAAGTAAATAGGGGGTATACAGATACGCAGTATTTT.